This is a list of T cell receptor beta chains from one sample in a study of OX40 agonist ivuxolimab in advanced cancers. Libraries were prepared by immunoSEQ multiplex PCR; TCRdb keeps only in-frame clonotypes and omits some of them. The sample contains about 50,000 clones, about 93% of which appear only once. Sequences were derived from CD4+ or CD8+ T cells sorted from blood, sampled in a trial of the OX40 agonist ivuxolimab. The receptors originated from an adult with an advanced solid tumor such as melanoma, head and neck, liver or kidney cancer. The CDR3 runs from the conserved cysteine through the conserved F or W. The order of the fields is V gene, J gene, CDR3 length, D gene, clone size, CDR3 DNA, CDR3 protein. A D gene is named only where the DNA matches it firmly. Only part of the rows carry a size: once, few, many, or a class if the clone is expanded.

>TRBV14|TRBJ1-4|13|.|.
TGTGCCAGCAGACAGGGCGGGGAGGAAAAACTGTTTTTT
CASRQGGEEKLFF
>TRBV21-1|TRBJ1-5|20|.|.
TGTGCCAGCAGCAAAGTCCTGGCCAGGGGCAGGCCATATAGCAATCAGCCCCAGCATTTT
CASSKVLARGRPYSNQPQHF
>TRBV6-5|TRBJ2-7|15|TRBD2|once
TGTGCCAGCAGGTTCACTGCTAGCGGCTCCTACGAGCAGTACTTC
CASRFTASGSYEQYF
>TRBV6-5|TRBJ1-1|12|.|.
TGTGCCAGCAGCCAAGGGATCACTGAAGCTTTCTTT
CASSQGITEAFF
>TRBV27|TRBJ2-7|12|.|.
TGTGCCAGCAGTTTTGGGGGGACCGAGCAGTACTTC
CASSFGGTEQYF
>TRBV7-6|TRBJ1-1|14|.|.
TGTGCCAGCAGCCGAGGGGGATCGGACACTGAAGCTTTCTTT
CASSRGGSDTEAFF
>TRBV13|TRBJ2-7|17|.|.
TGTGCCAGCAGCCCTTCTCAGCCAGAAAGTAGCTCCTACGAGCAGTACTTC
CASSPSQPESSSYEQYF
>TRBV13|TRBJ2-1|11|.|.
TGTGCCAGCAGCCTCGGGCGTGAGCAGTTCTTC
CASSLGREQFF
>TRBV7-9|TRBJ2-3|15|TRBD1|.
TGTGCCAGCAGGTTGGGACAGGGGCGGACAGATACGCAGTATTTT
CASRLGQGRTDTQYF
>TRBV5-4|TRBJ2-1|19|.|once
TGTGCCAGCAGCTTGGAGCCCGCTGTTCACGGCGACCCGTACAATGAGCAGTTCTTC
CASSLEPAVHGDPYNEQFF
>TRBV19|TRBJ1-2|13|TRBD1|few
TGTGCCAGTAATCGGGACAGGGTGAATGGCTACACCTTC
CASNRDRVNGYTF
>TRBV4-3|TRBJ2-7|15|.|.
TGCGCCAGCAGCCAAGTTGCATTCAACGCCTACGAGCAGTACTTC
CASSQVAFNAYEQYF
>TRBV7-7|TRBJ2-3|14|TRBD1|.
TGTGCCAGCAGCTTGGGACAGAGCACAGATACGCAGTATTTT
CASSLGQSTDTQYF
>TRBV7-3|TRBJ1-1|15|TRBD1|.
TGTGCCAGCAGCTTAGCCGTCGGACAGGCCACTGAAGCTTTCTTT
CASSLAVGQATEAFF
>TRBV11-2|TRBJ2-2|13|.|.
TGTGCCAGCAGCCTCGACACCACCGGGGAGCTGTTTTTT
CASSLDTTGELFF
>TRBV6-6|TRBJ2-7|10|.|.
TGTGCCAGCAGAGCGGACGAGCAGTACTTC
CASRADEQYF
>TRBV2|TRBJ2-1|11|.|.
TGTGCCAGCAGTGAGTCCCTAGAGCAGTTCTTC
CASSESLEQFF